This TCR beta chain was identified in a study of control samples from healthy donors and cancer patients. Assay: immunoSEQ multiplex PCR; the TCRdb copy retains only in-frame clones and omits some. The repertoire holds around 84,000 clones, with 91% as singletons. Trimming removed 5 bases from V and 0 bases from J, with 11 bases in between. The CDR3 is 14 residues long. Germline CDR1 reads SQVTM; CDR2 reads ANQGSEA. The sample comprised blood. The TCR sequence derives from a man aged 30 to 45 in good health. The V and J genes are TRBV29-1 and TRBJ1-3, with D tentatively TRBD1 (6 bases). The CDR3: CSVLGQSSGNTIYF. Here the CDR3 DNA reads TGCAGCGTTTTAGGACAGAGCTCTGGAAACACCATATATTTT.